These 23 T cell receptor beta chains were sequenced from one sample in a study of blood T cell repertoires in COVID-19. This table comes from immunoSEQ multiplex PCR, and its TCRdb copy is limited to in-frame clones, with some not included. The sample lists 130,000 to 150,000 clones, over 70% occurring once. The specimen was peripheral blood. Receptor source: a woman aged 55-70 years with acute or convalescent COVID-19.

The rearrangement uses TRBV6-5 and TRBJ1-2; perhaps TRBD1 as D (5 bases). V lost 4 bases and J 8 bases, leaving 11 bases between the germline ends. Germline CDR1 and CDR2: MNHEY and SVGAGI. The CDR3 length is 12 residues. CDR3 loop: CASSWQGYGYTF. CDR3 nucleotide sequence: TGTGCCAGCAGTTGGCAGGGATACGGCTACACCTTC.

In the case of this clone: The junction does not match germline at one end; this may be a read error. The CDR3 DNA follows: TGTGCGTGGAAGGAGACTAGAGGACGAGACTCCTACAATGAGCAGTTCTTC. Encoded protein: CAWKETRGRDSYNEQFF. The chain employs TRBV30 and TRBJ2-1, with a possible D match to TRBD2 (6 bases). The CDR3 runs 17 residues. Germline CDR1 reads GTSNPN; CDR2 reads SVGIG (reference sequence).

This chain links TRBV6-1 with TRBJ1-6; D unclear. Germline assignment: CDR1 MNHNS and CDR2 SASEGT. The V and J ends lost 0 bases and 7 bases respectively, with 7 bases between them. The CDR3 totals 14 residues. CDR3 loop: CASSEAVLNSPLHF. In nucleotides, the CDR3 is TGTGCCAGCAGTGAAGCTGTTCTCAATTCACCCCTCCACTTT.

CDR3 bases: TGTGCCAGCAGTGAAACTTGGACTAGGAAGTATTTT. Protein sequence: CASSETWTRKYF. The rearrangement joins TRBV25-1 to TRBJ2-3; 7 positions agree with TRBD2. V was clipped by 2 bases and J by 13 bases; unmatched bases: 6. Germline V gene data show CDR1 as MGHDK and CDR2 as SYGVNS. The CDR3 spans 12 residues. The complete variable domain, with remaining parts taken from reference TRBV25-1 and TRBJ2-3, reads EADIYQTPRYLVIGTGKKITLECSQTMGHDKMYWYQQDPGMELHLIHYSYGVNSTEKGDLSSESTVSRIRTEHFPLTLESARPSHTSQYLCASSETWTRKYFGPGTRLTVL.

The chain links TRBV19 to TRBJ1-2; no reliable D call. This CDR3 comprises 15 residues. CDR1 LNHDA and CDR2 SQIVND come from the germline V gene (reference sequence). V lost 4 bases and J 8 bases, leaving 20 bases between the germline ends. The CDR3 protein is CASSTSRKFTPGYTF. CDR3 DNA sequence: TGTGCCAGTAGTACAAGCCGTAAGTTTACTCCGGGCTACACCTTC.

This sequence joins TRBV7-9 and TRBJ2-7, with TRBD2 identical over 8 bases. The CDR3 contains 14 residues. The J segment lost 1 base and the V segment lost 2 bases, leaving 1 base of the junction unmatched. CDR1 and CDR2 from the germline V gene are SEHNR and FQNEAQ (reference sequence). CDR3 protein: CASSLSSGSYEQYF. In nucleotides, the CDR3 is TGTGCCAGCAGCTTATCTAGCGGGTCCTACGAGCAGTACTTC.

The chain recombines TRBV5-1 with TRBJ2-7; 11 bases match TRBD2. The CDR3 has 14 residues. V shed 4 bases, J shed 5 bases, and the junction held 5 bases outside the gene matches. Germline V gene sequence: CDR1 SGHRS, CDR2 YFSETQ. Here the CDR3 reads CASSVAGGPHEQYF. The CDR3 DNA reads TGCGCCAGCAGCGTAGCGGGAGGGCCACACGAGCAGTACTTC.

The rearrangement uses TRBV5-1 and TRBJ2-3; D is uncertain. CDR1 is SGHRS and CDR2 is YFSETQ in the germline V gene. There are 13 residues in the CDR3. Trimming took off 4 bases at V and 0 bases at J, with 6 bases between the two ends. The CDR3 reads CASSTLSTDTQYF. As DNA, the CDR3 is TGCGCCAGCAGCACTCTTAGCACAGATACGCAGTATTTT.

The chain joins TRBV7-9 to TRBJ2-2; 9 bases match TRBD2. The CDR3 is 16 residues long. With 4 bases clipped from V and 0 bases from J, the junction kept 3 bases outside the gene matches. Germline CDR1 reads SEHNR; CDR2 reads FQNEAQ (reference sequence). CDR3: CASSSRLAANTGELFF. In DNA form, the CDR3 reads TGTGCCAGCAGCTCCCGACTAGCGGCGAACACCGGGGAGCTGTTTTTT.

The genes are TRBV27 and TRBJ2-2, with 12 bases matching TRBD2. The CDR3 extends over 18 amino acids. Trimming took 2 bases from V and 2 from J; bases not matched to a gene: 6. CDR1 is MNHEY and CDR2 is SMNVEV in the germline V gene (reference sequence). The CDR3 spells CASSLRVLAGGNTGELFF. Written as DNA, the CDR3 is TGTGCCAGCAGTTTAAGGGTACTAGCGGGAGGAAACACCGGGGAGCTGTTTTTT.

The gene calls are TRBV3-1 (or the pseudogene TRBV3-2) and TRBJ1-6, with 7 positions matching TRBD1. The CDR3 is 13 amino acids. From germline, CDR1 is LGHDT and CDR2 YNNKEL (reference sequence). J was trimmed by 6 bases and V by 6 bases; bases with no gene match: 2. CDR3 DNA: TGTGCCAGCAGGCCAGGGGGTAATTCACCCCTCCACTTT. Encoded protein: CASRPGGNSPLHF.

The V call is TRBV7-6, the J call TRBJ1-1; 7 bases agree with TRBD1. Germline values: CDR1 SGHVS, CDR2 FNYEAQ. The CDR3 runs to 14 residues. The ends lost 1 base at V and 5 bases at J; junction bases unmatched: 4. The CDR3 protein is CASSLERQGTEAFF. CDR3 in DNA: TGTGCCAGCAGCTTAGAGAGACAGGGTACTGAAGCTTTCTTT.

This clone has only one observation. This chain connects TRBV6-5 to TRBJ1-6; maybe TRBD1 (5 bases). Trimming removed 2 bases at V and 0 bases at J, with 8 bases between. Germline V lookup: CDR1 MNHEY, CDR2 SVGAGI. The CDR3 has 16 amino acids. The CDR3 nucleotides read TGTGCCAGCAGTTACGGGGCGAGCTCCTATAATTCACCCCTCCACTTT. Translating it yields CASSYGASSYNSPLHF.

The V and J genes are TRBV5-4 and TRBJ1-5; D is ambiguous. The V gene lost 0 bases and the J gene lost 0 bases, with 7 bases spanning the gap. CDR1 is SGHNT and CDR2 is YYREEE in the germline V gene (reference sequence). The CDR3 has 15 residues. CDR3 sequence (DNA): TGTGCCAGCAGCTTGGGAGGGAATAGCAATCAGCCCCAGCATTTT. Translation: CASSLGGNSNQPQHF. Full variable domain (rest looked up from reference TRBV5-4 and TRBJ1-5): ETGVTQSPTHLIKTRGQQVTLRCSSQSGHNTVSWYQQALGQGPQFIFQYYREEENGRGNFPPRFSGLQFPNYSSELNVNALELDDSALYLCASSLGGNSNQPQHFGDGTRLSIL.

The chain joins TRBV4-1 to TRBJ1-5, with TRBD1 identical over 10 bases. The CDR3 loop spans 16 amino acids. Germline V gene data show CDR1 as MGHRA and CDR2 as YSYEKL. The trim removed 0 bases at V and 7 bases at J, leaving 6 bases unmatched. The DNA for the CDR3 is TGCGCCAGCAGCCAAGAGTTGTGGGACAGGGGCCAGCCCCAGCATTTT. Protein: CASSQELWDRGQPQHF.

The J gene is TRBJ2-1, the V gene TRBV7-6; the match to TRBD1 covers 9 bases. The V and J ends lost 5 bases and 4 bases, in that order; junction bases with no gene match: 6. The CDR3 runs to 15 residues. Germline-derived CDR1 and CDR2 are SGHVS and FNYEAQ. The CDR3, as DNA: TGTGCCAGCAGCCTAGAGGGACAGGGATACAATGAGCAGTTCTTC. Its protein product is CASSLEGQGYNEQFF.

The V and J genes are TRBV4-2 and TRBJ2-7; TRBD2 matches at 10 bases. V trimming: 3 bases; J trimming: 2 bases; junction bases outside the gene matches: 7. This CDR3 region has 16 residues. Germline CDR1 is LGHNA and CDR2 is YNFKEQ. The CDR3 DNA follows: TGTGCCAGCAGCCAGGAGACTAGCGGGTTAACCTACGAGCAGTACTTC. It specifies CASSQETSGLTYEQYF.

CDR3 bases: TGTGCCAGCAGCCCGAGAGGCGGGAGAAACAATGAGCAGTTCTTC. It translates to CASSPRGGRNNEQFF. This rearrangement joins TRBV7-9 to TRBJ2-1; 7 bases agree with TRBD2. CDR3 length equals 15 residues. In germline, CDR1 is SEHNR, CDR2 FQNEAQ (reference sequence). The V and J ends lost 5 bases and 5 bases, in that order; junction bases with no gene match: 9.

This clone showed up just a few times. This chain uses TRBV7-9 with TRBJ1-2, with TRBD1 matching 9 bases. The CDR3 length is 15 residues. Germline values: CDR1 SEHNR, CDR2 FQNEAQ (reference sequence). Trimming at V came to 4 bases and at J to 6 bases, leaving 9 bases not matched to a gene. DNA for the CDR3: TGTGCCAGCAGCTCTGGGACAGGGATTTCTGATGGCTACACCTTC. Amino acids: CASSSGTGISDGYTF. Based on the CDR3 plus reference TRBV7-9 and TRBJ1-2, the full variable domain is DTGVSQNPRHKITKRGQNVTFRCDPISEHNRLYWYRQTLGQGPEFLTYFQNEAQLEKSRLLSDRFSAERPKGSFSTLEIQRTEQGDSAMYLCASSSGTGISDGYTFGSGTRLTVV.

This clone was detected only a few times. The rearrangement joins TRBV5-1 to TRBJ1-3; TRBD1 might be the D (6 bases). The CDR3 is made up of 14 amino acids. Germline assignment: CDR1 SGHRS and CDR2 YFSETQ. Deletions cut 2 bases from V and 3 bases from J, with 9 bases between. CDR3 in DNA: TGCGCCAGCAGCTTTACAGGGTTTGGAAACACCATATATTTT. This codes for CASSFTGFGNTIYF.

V gene TRBV7-2 combines with J gene TRBJ2-1, with D possibly being TRBD2 (6 bases). V was cut by 2 bases and J by 7 bases, with 15 bases left in between. CDR1 is SGHTA, CDR2 FQGNSA, per germline. The CDR3 is 15 amino acids. CDR3 sequence reads: CASSLLVGEVNEQFF. In DNA form, the CDR3 reads TGTGCCAGCAGCTTACTGGTTGGGGAGGTGAATGAGCAGTTCTTC.

The chain is built from TRBV7-8 and TRBJ2-5; tentative D call: TRBD1 (5 bases). CDR1 and CDR2 from the germline V gene are SGHVS and FQNEAQ. V lost 2 bases and J lost 1, with 11 bases in between. The CDR3 contains 15 residues. In nucleotides, the CDR3 is TGTGCCAGCAGCTTACAGGGTGGGTTCCAAGAGACCCAGTACTTC. Translating gives CASSLQGGFQETQYF. Supplemented by reference TRBV7-8 and TRBJ2-5, the full variable domain reads GAGVSQSPRYKVAKRGQDVALRCDPISGHVSLFWYQQALGQGPEFLTYFQNEAQLDKSGLPSDRFFAERPEGSVSTLKIQRTQQEDSAVYLCASSLQGGFQETQYFGPGTRLLVL.

A few counts support this clone. The chain employs TRBV11-3 and TRBJ2-1; 7 bases map to TRBD2. After removal of 6 bases from V and 2 bases from J, the junction contained 4 bases not matched to a gene. Germline CDR1 SGHNT, CDR2 YENEEA. CDR3 length: 14 amino acids. This chain's CDR3 is CASSRGEPYNEQFF. In DNA form, the CDR3 reads TGTGCCAGCAGTCGGGGGGAGCCCTACAATGAGCAGTTCTTC.